This paragraph reports one T cell receptor (beta chain). The sample comes from a study of graft-versus-host responses after intestinal transplantation. Some clones are missing from TCRdb's copy, which holds only in-frame ones; the method was immunoSEQ multiplex PCR. The sample holds more than 9,500 clones; 60% to 75% are singletons and the top ten take about 4.3%. Lamina propria and intraepithelial lymphocytes were released by processing graft tissue. V lost 6 bases, J lost 5 bases, and 17 bases lay in between. The CDR3 runs 14 residues. From germline, CDR1 is MNHNS and CDR2 SASEGT. V gene TRBV6-1 combines with J gene TRBJ2-7, with a possible D match to TRBD1 (6 bases). This sequence was found in a human patient who received an intestinal transplant, so some T cells may come from the graft donor. Source: ileum tissue, taken around 140 days after intestinal transplantation. The CDR3 region has the DNA TGTGCCAGCAGCGCCCTTATTGGGGGCCACGAGCAGTACTTC. It yields the protein CASSALIGGHEQYF.